Listed here are 24 T cell receptor beta chains from one sample, sequenced in a study of lymphopenia after photon versus proton radiotherapy. The repertoire was sequenced with immunoSEQ multiplex PCR; TCRdb's copy has only in-frame clones and lacks some. Among fewer than 30,000 clones listed, about 87% were seen once. The sequencing used peripheral blood, collected from a patient treated with photon-based radiotherapy. All receptors derive from a man aged 50 to 60 with gastric cancer.

This clone was counted between two and nine times. The rearrangement joins TRBV5-4 to TRBJ2-5; 9 nucleotides align to TRBD2. The CDR3 has 16 amino acids. J lost 3 bases, V lost 9 bases, and 15 bases had no gene match. Germline V lookup: CDR1 SGHNT, CDR2 YYREEE (reference sequence). The CDR3 region has the DNA TGTGCCACCACCTCCCGGTGGGCTAGCGGGGAAGAGACCCAGTACTTC. Protein sequence: CATTSRWASGEETQYF.

V gene TRBV10-3 combines with J gene TRBJ2-7; D is unresolved. The CDR3 contains 13 residues. The V gene's germline CDR1 is ENHRY and CDR2 SYGVKD. Trimming removed 4 bases at V and 3 bases at J, with 10 bases between. This CDR3 is CAISVPGSYEQYF. CDR3 sequence (DNA): TGTGCCATCAGTGTTCCCGGCAGCTACGAGCAGTACTTC.

This chain's CDR3 is CAWVDTNYGYTF. The DNA of the CDR3 is TGTGCCTGGGTGGACACAAACTATGGCTACACCTTC. The gene calls are TRBV30 and TRBJ1-2, with D tentatively TRBD1 (5 bases). Trimming stripped 5 bases from V and 2 bases from J, with 9 bases between. The CDR3 sequence is 12 residues long. Germline lookup yields CDR1 GTSNPN and CDR2 SVGIG (reference sequence).

The V gene is TRBV5-5, the J gene TRBJ1-3, with a tentative D call TRBD1 (5 bases). Trimming removed 5 bases from V and 0 bases from J, with 12 bases in between. The germline V gene has CDR1 SGHKS and CDR2 YYEKEE (reference sequence). The CDR3 spans 15 residues. Written as DNA, the CDR3 is TGTGCCAGCAGTCGGGACGGCGGCTCTGGAAACACCATATATTTT. It translates to CASSRDGGSGNTIYF.

The gene calls are TRBV5-1 and TRBJ1-3; the D gene is possibly TRBD1 (6 bases). Trimming stripped 4 bases from V and 4 bases from J, with 12 bases between. Looked up from germline, CDR1 is SGHRS and CDR2 is YFSETQ. The CDR3 has 14 amino acids. CDR3 sequence reads: CASSPQGTGNTIYF. CDR3 nucleotides: TGCGCCAGCAGCCCACAGGGTACGGGAAACACCATATATTTT. Full variable domain (outside the CDR3, taken from reference TRBV5-1 and TRBJ1-3): KAGVTQTPRYLIKTRGQQVTLSCSPISGHRSVSWYQQTPGQGLQFLFEYFSETQRNKGNFPGRFSGRQFSNSRSEMNVSTLELGDSALYLCASSPQGTGNTIYFGEGSWLTVV.

The rearrangement links TRBV18 to TRBJ2-2; D remains unclear. Germline V gene sequence: CDR1 KGHSH, CDR2 LQKENI. Trimming removed 2 bases from V and 5 bases from J, with 6 bases in between. The CDR3 contains 13 residues. The CDR3 nucleotides are TGTGCCAGCTCACCAATCGGGACCGGGGAGCTGTTTTTT. This encodes CASSPIGTGELFF.

The chain carries TRBV21-1 and TRBJ1-2; the D segment call TRBD1 is taken from the table without a DNA check. TRBV21-1 corresponds to a pseudogene. The CDR3 has 15 amino acids. CDR3 sequence reads: CASSIPGQGHYGYTF. The DNA for the CDR3 is TGTGCCAGCAGCATACCGGGACAGGGACACTATGGCTACACCTTC.

The genes are TRBV5-6 and TRBJ1-1; a weak D match, TRBD1 (6 bases). The V gene's germline CDR1 is SGHDT and CDR2 YYEEEE. The CDR3 has 14 residues. Trimming removed 2 bases at V and 4 bases at J, with 12 bases between. The CDR3 reads CASSFPGAGTEAFF. For the CDR3, the DNA is TGTGCCAGCAGCTTCCCGGGGGCCGGCACTGAAGCTTTCTTT.

This chain uses TRBV6-6 with TRBJ2-7; possibly TRBD2 for D (5 bases). Germline V CDR1 and CDR2: MNHNY, SVGAGI (reference sequence). V was clipped by 2 bases and J by 6 bases, with 8 bases between them. The CDR3 contains 12 residues. CDR3 sequence (DNA): TGTGCCAGCAGTTACGAGGGTGGCGAGCAGTACGTC. Translation gives CASSYEGGEQYV.

The chain has TRBV30 and TRBJ2-2; D is possibly TRBD1 or TRBD2 (5 bases each). Trimming removed 8 bases from V and 7 bases from J, with 20 bases in between. This CDR3 has 14 amino acids. Germline V gene lookup returns CDR1 GTSNPN and CDR2 SVGIG (reference sequence). The CDR3 here is CAGRDPGWDGELFF. DNA of the CDR3: TGTGCCGGCCGGGACCCTGGTTGGGACGGGGAGCTGTTTTTT.

This chain links TRBV7-9 with TRBJ2-7, with D perhaps matching TRBD1 or TRBD2 (7 bases each). The V end lost 4 bases, the J end lost 3 bases, and 10 bases lay between the germline ends. CDR1 and CDR2 (germline): SEHNR, FQNEAQ (reference sequence). The CDR3 consists of 13 residues. CDR3 DNA: TGTGCCAGCAGCTCAGGGGGGGACTACGAGCAGTACGTC. Translated: CASSSGGDYEQYV.

With regard to this clone: The same CDR3 can be traced to other DNA sequences in this sample. The genes are TRBV18 and TRBJ2-5; D is unresolved. The CDR3 runs to 12 residues. Trimming took off 0 bases at V and 5 bases at J, with 4 bases between the two ends. CDR1 is KGHSH, CDR2 LQKENI, per germline. The CDR3 DNA reads as TGTGCCAGCTCACCACCATCCGAGACCCAGTACTTC. Translated: CASSPPSETQYF.

J is TRBJ2-7 and V is TRBV25-1, with TRBD2 identical over 10 bases. The V gene end was trimmed by 2 bases and the J gene end by 3 bases; junction bases not matched to a gene: 10. Germline V gives CDR1 MGHDK, CDR2 SYGVNS. The CDR3 covers 17 residues. CDR3 in DNA: TGTGCCAGCAGTGAAGGGTTAGCGGGGGGTTTCCTCTACGAGCAGTACTTC. Its translation: CASSEGLAGGFLYEQYF.

The V and J genes are TRBV5-4 and TRBJ2-3; a possible D gene is TRBD2 (6 bases). Germline V CDR1 and CDR2: SGHNT, YYREEE (reference sequence). Trimming removed 0 bases from V and 2 bases from J, with 7 bases in between. The CDR3 covers 14 residues. CDR3 residues: CASSLGGDTDTQYF. The DNA for the CDR3 is TGTGCCAGCAGCTTGGGGGGGGACACAGATACGCAGTATTTT.

This chain uses TRBV11-2 with TRBJ2-5, with D possibly matching TRBD2 (7 bases). V gave up 5 bases and J gave up 1 base, with 17 bases separating them. This CDR3 spans 16 amino acids. Germline V gene sequence: CDR1 SGHAT, CDR2 FQNNGV. As DNA, the CDR3 is TGTGCCAGCAGCGCTTGGACAGCGGGGCCCCAAGAGACCCAGTACTTC. Its translation is CASSAWTAGPQETQYF.

The gene calls are TRBV30 and TRBJ2-7; D possibly corresponds to TRBD2 (6 bases). V lost 2 bases to trimming and J lost 4 bases, with 9 bases between them. Germline V gene sequence: CDR1 GTSNPN, CDR2 SVGIG (reference sequence). This CDR3 is built from 12 residues. The CDR3 reads CAWSMGGYEQYV. In DNA form, the CDR3 reads TGTGCCTGGAGTATGGGGGGATACGAGCAGTACGTC.

The chain joins TRBV11-2 to TRBJ2-5; D unresolved. Germline lookup yields CDR1 SGHAT and CDR2 FQNNGV. V dropped 5 bases and J dropped 5 bases, with 9 bases sitting between them. The CDR3 extends over 12 amino acids. The CDR3 DNA sequence: TGTGCCAGCAGCCTTGGAATGGAGACCCAGTACTTC. This codes for CASSLGMETQYF.

This chain uses TRBV6-4 with TRBJ1-6; D is unclear. Looked up from germline, CDR1 is MRHNA and CDR2 is SNTAGT. The CDR3 covers 13 residues. Trimming removed 8 bases at V and 10 bases at J, with 15 bases between. In nucleotides, the CDR3 is TGTGCCAGCCTTGAGGTGGGATTATCACCCCTCCACTTT. This codes for CASLEVGLSPLHF.

The chain combines TRBV4-3 with TRBJ2-1, with D possibly being TRBD1 (5 bases). The ends were cut back, 3 bases at V and 9 bases at J, with 12 bases in the middle. Looked up from germline, CDR1 is LGHNA and CDR2 is YSLEER. The CDR3 has 13 residues. DNA for the CDR3: TGCGCCAGCAGCCAGACAGTTTTTAGTGAGCAGTTCTTC. Encoded protein: CASSQTVFSEQFF.

The chain has TRBV5-5 and TRBJ2-1; 7 positions agree with TRBD1. Unmatched junction bases numbered 8, after V lost 4 bases and J lost 7 bases. CDR3 size: 14 residues. Germline V gene lookup returns CDR1 SGHKS and CDR2 YYEKEE (reference sequence). The CDR3: CASSKQGFRNEQFF. The CDR3 DNA reads as TGTGCCAGCAGCAAACAGGGGTTTAGGAATGAGCAGTTCTTC.

This CDR3 reads CATSGQGANQPQHF. The CDR3 DNA follows: TGTGCCACCAGCGGACAGGGGGCCAATCAGCCCCAGCATTTT. V and J are TRBV15 and TRBJ1-5, with 11 bases that match TRBD1. CDR3 size: 14 residues. The germline CDR1 and CDR2 sequences are LNHNV and YYDKDF (reference sequence). V lost 5 bases and J lost 3; bases outside the gene matches: 0.

This chain connects TRBV19 to TRBJ2-3; D remains ambiguous. Germline lookup yields CDR1 LNHDA and CDR2 SQIVND (reference sequence). CDR3 length equals 13 residues. The V gene lost 8 bases and the J gene lost 2 bases, with 11 bases spanning the gap. The DNA of the CDR3 is TGTGCCAGTGGCCGATTGCCCACAGATACGCAGTATTTT. Translated, it gives CASGRLPTDTQYF.

This chain links TRBV19 with TRBJ1-1; 8 positions match TRBD1. The CDR3 contains 14 residues. Germline lookup yields CDR1 LNHDA and CDR2 SQIVND (reference sequence). Trimming took 9 bases from V and 1 from J; bases not matched to a gene: 7. The CDR3 here is CASGTGLSNTEAFF. CDR3 coding DNA: TGTGCCAGCGGGACAGGTCTATCGAACACTGAAGCTTTCTTT. Supplemented by reference TRBV19 and TRBJ1-1, the full variable domain reads DGGITQSPKYLFRKEGQNVTLSCEQNLNHDAMYWYRQDPGQGLRLIYYSQIVNDFQKGDIAEGYSVSREKKESFPLTVTSAQKNPTAFYLCASGTGLSNTEAFFGQGTRLTVV.

The chain combines TRBV6-5 with TRBJ2-3, with D maybe TRBD1 (6 bases). V was cut by 5 bases and J by 2 bases, with 14 bases left in between. The germline V gene has CDR1 MNHEY and CDR2 SVGAGI. This CDR3 spans 15 amino acids. CDR3 protein: CASSPRGDNTDTQYF. Written as DNA, the CDR3 is TGTGCCAGCAGTCCCCGAGGGGACAACACAGATACGCAGTATTTT.